Below are 30 T cell receptor beta chains sequenced from a single sample in a study of blood T cell repertoires in COVID-19. Clones were read by immunoSEQ multiplex PCR, and TCRdb kept only the in-frame ones, dropping some. Here the sample spans 60,000 to 65,000 clones, less than 80% being singletons. The sample consisted of peripheral blood. These receptors came from a man aged 55 to 70 with acute or convalescent COVID-19.

The V call is TRBV9, the J call TRBJ2-1, with 11 bases aligning to TRBD2. Trimming at V came to 2 bases and at J to 7 bases, leaving 5 bases not matched to a gene. The CDR3 spans 15 residues. Per germline, CDR1 SGDLS and CDR2 YYNGEE. The CDR3 protein is CASSVTSGSWNEQFF. CDR3 nucleotides: TGTGCCAGCAGCGTTACTAGCGGGAGTTGGAATGAGCAGTTCTTC.

The gene calls are TRBV4-2 and TRBJ2-1; TRBD2 matches 11 bases. The ends lost 3 bases at V and 7 bases at J; junction bases unmatched: 11. The V gene's germline CDR1 is LGHNA and CDR2 YNFKEQ. The length of the CDR3 is 17 residues. CDR3 coding DNA: TGTGCCAGCAGCCAGTTTCCGGGACTAGCGGATGGGAATGAGCAGTTCTTC. Amino acid sequence: CASSQFPGLADGNEQFF.

V and J are TRBV27 and TRBJ2-1; 9 bases line up with TRBD2. V lost 6 bases and J lost 1; bases outside the gene matches: 13. Germline V gene sequence: CDR1 MNHEY, CDR2 SMNVEV (reference sequence). The CDR3 is 18 amino acids. As DNA, the CDR3 is TGTGCCAGCAGCCCCTACCCACGAGCGGGAGGATCCTACAATGAGCAGTTCTTC. It codes for CASSPYPRAGGSYNEQFF.

This clone was seen only a few times. V gene TRBV18 combines with J gene TRBJ1-5, with D possibly matching TRBD1 (5 bases). The germline V and J ends were trimmed by 2 bases and 5 bases, with 13 bases remaining between them. Germline assignment: CDR1 KGHSH and CDR2 LQKENI. There are 15 residues in the CDR3. The CDR3 here is CASSPSTGGDQPQHF. CDR3 sequence (DNA): TGTGCCAGCTCACCATCTACAGGAGGGGATCAGCCCCAGCATTTT.

This clone appeared once. This chain links TRBV4-2 with TRBJ1-1; 7 bases agree with TRBD1. Germline V gene data show CDR1 as LGHNA and CDR2 as YNFKEQ. The CDR3 totals 15 residues. V lost 0 bases, J lost 1 base, and 2 bases stayed unmatched. CDR3 loop: CASSQDYRGNTEAFF. Here the CDR3 DNA reads TGTGCCAGCAGCCAAGATTACAGGGGGAACACTGAAGCTTTCTTT.

The sample holds a few counts of this clone. The genes are TRBV2 and TRBJ2-7; 7 positions match TRBD1. V lost 8 bases and J lost 0; bases outside the gene matches: 4. From germline, CDR1 is SNHLY and CDR2 FYNNEI. This CDR3 contains 13 residues. This CDR3 is CASDRDSSYEQYF. CDR3 nucleotides: TGTGCCAGCGACCGGGACAGCTCCTACGAGCAGTACTTC.

J is TRBJ2-5 and V is TRBV28, with TRBD2 matching over 8 bases. The V gene's germline CDR1 is MDHEN and CDR2 SYDVKM. Trimming at V came to 4 bases and at J to 2 bases, leaving 15 bases not matched to a gene. The CDR3 sequence is 18 residues long. The CDR3 DNA sequence: TGTGCCAGCAGTTCCAACGACCTAATACTAGCGGAACAAGAGACCCAGTACTTC. The encoded protein is CASSSNDLILAEQETQYF.

As to this clone: The sample holds other DNA sequences that translate to the same CDR3. This chain connects TRBV18 to TRBJ2-5; 7 bases line up with TRBD1. The ends lost 3 bases at V and 3 bases at J; junction bases unmatched: 4. The CDR3 is 14 amino acids. Germline CDR1 KGHSH, CDR2 LQKENI. Written as DNA, the CDR3 is TGTGCCAGCTCACCCCTCGACAGGGAAGAGACCCAGTACTTC. It is translated as CASSPLDREETQYF.

This chain links TRBV20-1 with TRBJ1-5; tentatively, D is TRBD1 (5 bases). Germline CDR1 reads DFQATT; CDR2 reads SNEGSKA (reference sequence). Trimming shortened V by 3 bases and J by 3 bases, and 15 bases separated the two germline ends. CDR3 length equals 15 residues. CDR3 region: CSASGAGPVNQPQHF. Here the CDR3 DNA reads TGCAGTGCTAGTGGGGCTGGGCCAGTCAATCAGCCCCAGCATTTT.

This chain links TRBV7-8 with TRBJ2-7; D may be TRBD1 (5 bases). V lost 3 bases, J lost 4 bases, and 13 bases lay in between. There are 14 residues in the CDR3. Per germline, CDR1 SGHVS and CDR2 FQNEAQ. The CDR3 DNA is TGTGCCAGCAGCTTTTACCTACAGGCATACGAGCAGTACTTC. Its translation is CASSFYLQAYEQYF. Variable domain in full (rest from reference TRBV7-8 and TRBJ2-7): GAGVSQSPRYKVAKRGQDVALRCDPISGHVSLFWYQQALGQGPEFLTYFQNEAQLDKSGLPSDRFFAERPEGSVSTLKIQRTQQEDSAVYLCASSFYLQAYEQYFGPGTRLTVT.

This clone was found a few times. The chain uses TRBV7-9 and TRBJ2-7; 8 bases fit TRBD1. Per germline, CDR1 SEHNR and CDR2 FQNEAQ (reference sequence). This CDR3 comprises 16 residues. V shed 2 bases, J shed 0 bases, and the junction held 6 bases outside the gene matches. The CDR3 DNA sequence: TGTGCCAGCAGCTTAAATTTGGGACAGGTCTCCTACGAGCAGTACTTC. Translating gives CASSLNLGQVSYEQYF.

The chain links TRBV9 to TRBJ2-1; TRBD1 aligns across 9 bases. This CDR3 has 15 residues. Unmatched junction bases numbered 7, after V lost 4 bases and J lost 5 bases. Germline CDR1 SGDLS, CDR2 YYNGEE. Written as DNA, the CDR3 is TGTGCCAGCAGCCAGACAGGGGGACGGAACAATGAGCAGTTCTTC. Translated, it gives CASSQTGGRNNEQFF.

J is TRBJ2-7 and V is TRBV5-1; D is unresolved. Trimming left V 0 bases short and J 5 bases short, with 9 bases between. Per the germline V gene, CDR1 is SGHRS and CDR2 is YFSETQ. CDR3 size: 13 residues. Here the CDR3 DNA reads TGCGCCAGCAGCTTGGCACAAAACCACGAGCAGTACTTC. Translation: CASSLAQNHEQYF. The variable domain in full, completed from reference TRBV5-1 and TRBJ2-7, reads KAGVTQTPRYLIKTRGQQVTLSCSPISGHRSVSWYQQTPGQGLQFLFEYFSETQRNKGNFPGRFSGRQFSNSRSEMNVSTLELGDSALYLCASSLAQNHEQYFGPGTRLTVT.

The chain links TRBV2 to TRBJ1-5; D is unclear. V lost 8 bases and J 7 bases, leaving 15 bases between the germline ends. Germline loops: CDR1 SNHLY, CDR2 FYNNEI. The CDR3 spans 13 residues. The CDR3 spells CASRYGDGQPQHF. The CDR3 DNA sequence: TGTGCCAGCCGCTACGGGGATGGGCAGCCCCAGCATTTT.

This sequence joins TRBV29-1 and TRBJ2-1; no definite D call. The V end lost 4 bases, the J end lost 9 bases, and 7 bases lay between the germline ends. CDR1 is SQVTM and CDR2 is ANQGSEA in the germline V gene. The CDR3 runs to 10 residues. The CDR3 reads CSVVSAEQFF. Written as DNA, the CDR3 is TGCAGCGTTGTCAGCGCTGAGCAGTTCTTC.

Regarding this clone: The junction departs from the called germline gene at one end, perhaps through a read error. The V and J genes are TRBV20-1 and TRBJ2-1; TRBD2 matches 12 bases. This CDR3 has 11 amino acids. From germline, CDR1 is DFQATT and CDR2 SNEGSKA (reference sequence). Here the CDR3 reads CSTSGRNEQFF. CDR3 DNA: TGCAGTACTAGCGGGAGGAATGAGCAGTTCTTC.

V and J are TRBV27 and TRBJ1-1; TRBD1 matches at 7 bases. This CDR3 comprises 15 residues. V dropped 5 bases and J dropped 1; count of bases not matched to a gene: 7. Germline lookup yields CDR1 MNHEY and CDR2 SMNVEV (reference sequence). CDR3 residues: CASSPNRGGNTEAFF. Here the CDR3 DNA reads TGTGCCAGCAGTCCCAACAGGGGAGGGAACACTGAAGCTTTCTTT.

The genes are TRBV6-1 and TRBJ2-3, with 10 bases lining up with TRBD2. Germline CDR1 and CDR2: MNHNS and SASEGT. The CDR3 runs 17 residues. Unmatched junction bases numbered 7, after V lost 4 bases and J lost 0 bases. The CDR3 protein is CASSAGLAASSTDTQYF. The DNA of the CDR3 is TGTGCCAGCAGTGCCGGACTAGCGGCTTCTAGCACAGATACGCAGTATTTT.

This clone was seen only a few times. The chain joins TRBV7-2 to TRBJ2-1; the match to TRBD2 covers 9 bases. CDR1 is SGHTA and CDR2 is FQGNSA in the germline V gene. J gave up 2 bases and V 0 bases, and 5 bases lay outside the gene matches. The CDR3 sequence is 17 residues long. CDR3 nucleotide sequence: TGTGCCAGCAGCTTAGCGCCGGCTAGCGGGACCTACAATGAGCAGTTCTTC. Protein product: CASSLAPASGTYNEQFF.

This clone was observed once. This chain joins TRBV19 and TRBJ2-7, with D maybe TRBD2 (7 bases). Germline V lookup: CDR1 LNHDA, CDR2 SQIVND (reference sequence). Trimming removed 10 bases from V and 5 bases from J, with 24 bases in between. The CDR3 length is 15 residues. Here the CDR3 reads CATRGGGGGRDEQYF. Written as DNA, the CDR3 is TGTGCCACCCGTGGCGGAGGGGGAGGGCGAGACGAGCAGTACTTC. Together with reference TRBV19 and TRBJ2-7, the CDR3 gives the full variable domain: DGGITQSPKYLFRKEGQNVTLSCEQNLNHDAMYWYRQDPGQGLRLIYYSQIVNDFQKGDIAEGYSVSREKKESFPLTVTSAQKNPTAFYLCATRGGGGGRDEQYFGPGTRLTVT.

This chain joins TRBV10-1 and TRBJ2-1; TRBD1 is a possible D gene (8 bases). Trimming stripped 0 bases from V and 4 bases from J, with 13 bases between. This CDR3 has 16 residues. Germline CDR1 WNHNN, CDR2 SYGVQD (reference sequence). CDR3 sequence reads: CASSESTGEGYNEQFF. For the CDR3, the DNA is TGCGCCAGCAGTGAGTCGACAGGGGAGGGATACAATGAGCAGTTCTTC.

This chain connects TRBV6-5 to TRBJ2-7; 8 bases are shared with TRBD1. The CDR3 sequence is 15 residues long. Losses at the gene ends were 6 bases for V and 7 bases for J; bases not matched to a gene: 14. Germline V gives CDR1 MNHEY, CDR2 SVGAGI. CDR3 amino acids: CASRGSGGALGEQYF. The CDR3, as DNA: TGTGCCAGCAGAGGTTCAGGGGGCGCTCTGGGGGAGCAGTACTTC.

This rearrangement joins TRBV11-2 to TRBJ2-7; TRBD2 agrees at 8 bases. V shed 5 bases, J shed 5 bases, and the junction held 8 bases outside the gene matches. The CDR3 has 14 residues. Germline V gene data show CDR1 as SGHAT and CDR2 as FQNNGV. In DNA form, the CDR3 reads TGTGCCAGCAGCGACCCGGGACTAGGCCACGAGCAGTACTTC. As protein: CASSDPGLGHEQYF.

CDR3 residues: CASSYGPRGLGNTIYF. CDR3 coding DNA: TGTGCCAGCAGTTACGGCCCTCGGGGACTTGGAAACACCATATATTTT. The genes are TRBV6-5 and TRBJ1-3, with D possibly matching TRBD1 (5 bases). V shed 2 bases and J shed 3 bases, with 14 bases lying between them. The CDR3 contains 16 residues. Germline-derived CDR1 and CDR2 are MNHEY and SVGAGI.

The table lists this clone with a count of one. The V gene is TRBV19, the J gene TRBJ1-1; possibly TRBD1 for D (6 bases). The ends were cut back, 6 bases at V and 8 bases at J, with 16 bases in the middle. This CDR3 spans 13 amino acids. CDR1 is LNHDA and CDR2 is SQIVND in the germline V gene (reference sequence). As DNA, the CDR3 is TGTGCCAGTAGCAGACGACAGGTTGGAGAAGCTTTCTTT. Its protein product is CASSRRQVGEAFF.

This clone was observed once. The rearrangement links TRBV5-1 to TRBJ2-7; D is possibly TRBD1 (6 bases). Trimming removed 7 bases from V and 7 bases from J, with 24 bases in between. Germline CDR1 SGHRS, CDR2 YFSETQ. This CDR3 has 15 amino acids. The CDR3 DNA sequence: TGCGCCAGCGACCCCGGACAGCGAAGCCCAAGGGAGCAGTACTTC. It specifies CASDPGQRSPREQYF.

The gene calls are TRBV24-1 and TRBJ2-5; D is possibly TRBD1 (6 bases). CDR3 length: 16 amino acids. Germline CDR1 KGHDR, CDR2 SFDVKD. V gave up 1 base and J gave up 9 bases, with 20 bases separating them. The CDR3 here is CATSDLRGTTIGAQYF. CDR3 nucleotide sequence: TGTGCCACCAGTGATTTAAGGGGGACAACGATAGGGGCCCAGTACTTC.

The rearrangement links TRBV19 to TRBJ1-2; 7 bases are a match to TRBD1. After removal of 3 bases from V and 7 bases from J, the junction contained 8 bases not matched to a gene. The CDR3 is made up of 14 amino acids. Germline V lookup: CDR1 LNHDA, CDR2 SQIVND (reference sequence). CDR3 residues: CASSIPGQVLGYTF. The CDR3 nucleotides read TGTGCCAGTAGTATCCCCGGACAGGTTCTTGGCTACACCTTC.

In its sample, this clone was seen once. The rearrangement joins TRBV10-1 to TRBJ1-4; D is unresolved. CDR3 length equals 15 residues. Trimming stripped 0 bases from V and 5 bases from J, with 10 bases between. Germline assignment: CDR1 WNHNN and CDR2 SYGVQD (reference sequence). The DNA for the CDR3 is TGCGCCAGCAGTGAGTCCGCGGTCGGAAATGAAAAACTGTTTTTT. This encodes CASSESAVGNEKLFF.

For the CDR3, the DNA is TGCAGCTTCCCTACAGGGGGTCAATATGGCTACACCTTC. It encodes CSFPTGGQYGYTF. V and J are TRBV29-1 and TRBJ1-2; 8 positions agree with TRBD1. V was clipped by 8 bases and J by 5 bases; unmatched bases: 10. Germline values: CDR1 SQVTM, CDR2 ANQGSEA. CDR3 length: 13 residues. The whole variable domain, remainder taken from reference TRBV29-1 and TRBJ1-2, is SAVISQKPSRDICQRGTSLTIQCQVDSQVTMMFWYRQQPGQSLTLIATANQGSEATYESGFVIDKFPISRPNLTFSTLTVSNMSPEDSSIYLCSFPTGGQYGYTFGSGTRLTVV.